A single sample is the source of the 27 T cell receptor beta chains below, sequenced in a study of blood T cell repertoires in COVID-19. Assay: immunoSEQ multiplex PCR; the TCRdb copy retains only in-frame clones and omits some. Of roughly 290,000 clones in the sample, approximately 91% were seen once. The specimen sequenced was peripheral blood. The receptor set was obtained from a woman aged 60-70 years with acute or convalescent COVID-19.

The CDR3 protein is CASSLGILATAYEQYF. The CDR3 nucleotides read TGTGCCAGCAGCTTAGGAATCCTAGCGACCGCCTACGAGCAGTACTTC. This chain uses TRBV7-2 with TRBJ2-7; D is perhaps TRBD2 (6 bases). The germline V gene has CDR1 SGHTA and CDR2 FQGNSA. The CDR3 contains 16 residues. Trimming left V 1 base short and J 2 bases short, with 15 bases between.

The chain links TRBV19 to TRBJ2-6; 8 positions agree with TRBD1. The CDR3 totals 15 residues. Losses at the gene ends were 9 bases for V and 1 base for J; bases not matched to a gene: 5. Germline lookup yields CDR1 LNHDA and CDR2 SQIVND (reference sequence). This CDR3 reads CASQGAGSGANVLTF. CDR3 DNA sequence: TGTGCCAGCCAGGGGGCGGGGTCTGGGGCCAACGTCCTGACTTTC. The full variable domain, with the rest looked up from reference TRBV19 and TRBJ2-6, is DGGITQSPKYLFRKEGQNVTLSCEQNLNHDAMYWYRQDPGQGLRLIYYSQIVNDFQKGDIAEGYSVSREKKESFPLTVTSAQKNPTAFYLCASQGAGSGANVLTFGAGSRLTVL.

The chain combines TRBV24-1 with TRBJ1-3; D call uncertain. The CDR3 sequence is 15 residues long. The germline CDR1 and CDR2 sequences are KGHDR and SFDVKD. V lost 4 bases to trimming and J lost 4 bases, with 13 bases between them. As DNA, the CDR3 is TGTGCCACCAGTGACAGTCGACTGTCGGGAAACACCATATATTTT. Protein: CATSDSRLSGNTIYF.

The gene calls are TRBV19 and TRBJ1-5; 7 nucleotides match TRBD1. From germline, CDR1 is LNHDA and CDR2 SQIVND (reference sequence). CDR3 size: 13 residues. V gave up 6 bases and J gave up 7 bases; unmatched junction bases: 6. DNA for the CDR3: TGTGCCAGTAGGGAACAGGGGAGACAGCCCCAGCATTTT. This gives the protein CASREQGRQPQHF.

This CDR3 reads CASSQETGNEKLFF. In DNA form, the CDR3 reads TGTGCCAGCAGCCAAGAAACGGGTAATGAAAAACTGTTTTTT. The chain combines TRBV4-2 with TRBJ1-4; D gene unclear. In germline, CDR1 is LGHNA, CDR2 YNFKEQ. The CDR3 consists of 14 residues. The V end lost 0 bases, the J end lost 4 bases, and 6 bases lay between the germline ends.

This chain uses TRBV7-9 with TRBJ1-1; D ambiguous. The CDR3 loop spans 15 amino acids. V was shortened by 5 bases and J by 5 bases, with 18 bases between the two germline ends. Looked up from germline, CDR1 is SEHNR and CDR2 is FQNEAQ (reference sequence). The CDR3 DNA follows: TGTGCCAGCAGCACGGCTCGGACGGAGGGTACTGAAGCTTTCTTT. Amino acid sequence: CASSTARTEGTEAFF.

This clone was observed a few times. The chain employs TRBV6-6 and TRBJ1-2; 8 positions match TRBD1. J was trimmed by 6 bases and V by 5 bases; bases with no gene match: 11. CDR1 is MNHNY and CDR2 is SVGAGI in the germline V gene (reference sequence). The CDR3 is 15 residues long. This chain's CDR3 is CASSHNRDRLDGYTF. The CDR3, as DNA: TGTGCCAGCAGTCACAACCGGGACAGGCTTGATGGCTACACCTTC.

This clone was seen once. In DNA, the CDR3 is TGCAGTGCTAGTTTTTCGAGCTCCTACAATGAGCAGTTCTTC. Its translation is CSASFSSSYNEQFF. The chain is built from TRBV20-1 and TRBJ2-1; unclear D gene. The germline V gene encodes CDR1 DFQATT and CDR2 SNEGSKA (reference sequence). The CDR3 is 14 amino acids. The V and J ends lost 3 bases and 0 bases respectively, with 9 bases between them.

The rearrangement links TRBV4-1 to TRBJ2-1; 7 nucleotides match TRBD1. This CDR3 has 19 residues. J lost 4 bases, V lost 0 bases, and 15 bases had no gene match. Germline CDR1 and CDR2: MGHRA and YSYEKL. DNA for the CDR3: TGCGCCAGCAGCCAAGATGGACCCCCGGACAGGCGGAAGTACAATGAGCAGTTCTTC. It encodes CASSQDGPPDRRKYNEQFF.

The gene calls are TRBV5-1 and TRBJ2-5; a possible D gene is TRBD1 (5 bases). The V end lost 0 bases, the J end lost 5 bases, and 11 bases lay between the germline ends. Germline-derived CDR1 and CDR2 are SGHRS and YFSETQ. The CDR3 sequence is 14 residues long. The chain's CDR3 is CASSLERGWETQYF. Here the CDR3 DNA reads TGCGCCAGCAGCTTGGAAAGGGGATGGGAGACCCAGTACTTC.

The chain is built from TRBV7-3 and TRBJ2-3; 11 nucleotides match TRBD2. With V trimmed by 5 bases and J by 6 bases, 16 bases remained unmatched. CDR1 and CDR2 (germline): SGHTA, FQGTGA. The CDR3 consists of 18 residues. This chain's CDR3 is CASSPLPIAGGPSDTQYF. The CDR3 DNA follows: TGTGCCAGCAGCCCCCTCCCCATAGCGGGGGGGCCTTCTGATACGCAGTATTTT.

This clone was observed once. The V and J genes are TRBV15 and TRBJ1-1, with 7 positions matching TRBD1. This CDR3 is built from 17 residues. Trimming at V came to 0 bases and at J to 4 bases, leaving 11 bases not matched to a gene. Germline V gene sequence: CDR1 LNHNV, CDR2 YYDKDF (reference sequence). This CDR3 reads CATSRDRNRGRSTEAFF. CDR3 bases: TGTGCCACCAGCAGAGATAGGAACAGGGGCCGTAGCACTGAAGCTTTCTTT.

The V and J genes are TRBV9 and TRBJ1-2; D may be TRBD1 (5 bases). The CDR3 spans 16 residues. The germline CDR1 and CDR2 sequences are SGDLS and YYNGEE. Deletions cut 0 bases from V and 7 bases from J, with 19 bases between. CDR3 nucleotide sequence: TGTGCCAGCAGCGTAGAGGCAGGGCCCGGAAGGTTTGGCTACACCTTC. Translated: CASSVEAGPGRFGYTF.

The chain is built from TRBV12-3 or TRBV12-4 and TRBJ1-1, with D maybe TRBD1 (5 bases). V was pared by 6 bases and J by 10 bases, with 15 bases between. The CDR3 runs to 12 residues. DNA for the CDR3: TGTGCCAGCAGCCCAAACGTGGGGGGAGCTTTCTTT. Its protein is CASSPNVGGAFF.

The chain uses TRBV7-2 and TRBJ2-1, with 14 bases aligning to TRBD2. J lost 4 bases, V lost 5 bases, and 7 bases had no gene match. The length of the CDR3 is 17 residues. CDR1 and CDR2 from the germline V gene are SGHTA and FQGNSA. The DNA for the CDR3 is TGTGCCAGCAGCCCACGGACTAGCGGGGGGCTTTACAATGAGCAGTTCTTC. Translated: CASSPRTSGGLYNEQFF. Variable domain in full (rest from reference TRBV7-2 and TRBJ2-1): GAGVSQSPSNKVTEKGKDVELRCDPISGHTALYWYRQSLGQGLEFLIYFQGNSAPDKSGLPSDRFSAERTGGSVSTLTIQRTQQEDSAVYLCASSPRTSGGLYNEQFFGPGTRLTVL.

This chain joins TRBV6-5 and TRBJ2-7, with 7 bases identical to TRBD1. From germline, CDR1 is MNHEY and CDR2 SVGAGI. The CDR3 is 14 amino acids. The trim removed 5 bases at V and 1 base at J, leaving 5 bases unmatched. The CDR3 region has the DNA TGTGCCAGCAGTCGACAGGGAGCATCCTACGAGCAGTACTTC. Protein product: CASSRQGASYEQYF.

This chain uses TRBV3-1 (or the pseudogene TRBV3-2) with TRBJ2-1, with 7 bases aligning to TRBD2. The trim removed 5 bases at V and 1 base at J, leaving 11 bases unmatched. CDR1 and CDR2 (germline): LGHDT, YNNKEL (reference sequence). The CDR3 is 17 residues long. CDR3 protein: CASSKGAGEGSYNEQFF. CDR3 sequence (DNA): TGTGCCAGCAGCAAAGGCGCGGGAGAAGGATCCTACAATGAGCAGTTCTTC.

V and J are TRBV6-1 and TRBJ1-1; D is ambiguous. The ends were cut back, 0 bases at V and 2 bases at J, with 13 bases in the middle. This CDR3 comprises 16 residues. Per germline, CDR1 MNHNS and CDR2 SASEGT. Here the CDR3 DNA reads TGTGCCAGCAGTGAAGCGGGCAGCCGTTTAAACACTGAAGCTTTCTTT. Residues: CASSEAGSRLNTEAFF.

The V call is TRBV7-8, the J call TRBJ2-5; 12 bases fit TRBD2. This CDR3 has 17 residues. J was trimmed by 4 bases and V by 1 base; bases with no gene match: 7. CDR1 and CDR2 (germline): SGHVS, FQNEAQ. As DNA, the CDR3 is TGTGCCAGCAGCTTAGAACCGACTAGCGGGAGTTCAGAGACCCAGTACTTC. Protein: CASSLEPTSGSSETQYF. The full variable domain, rest sourced from reference TRBV7-8 and TRBJ2-5, is GAGVSQSPRYKVAKRGQDVALRCDPISGHVSLFWYQQALGQGPEFLTYFQNEAQLDKSGLPSDRFFAERPEGSVSTLKIQRTQQEDSAVYLCASSLEPTSGSSETQYFGPGTRLLVL.

This rearrangement joins TRBV30 to TRBJ2-7, with D maybe TRBD1 (7 bases). With 3 bases removed from V and 4 bases from J, the gap between germline ends came to 10 bases. Germline assignment: CDR1 GTSNPN and CDR2 SVGIG (reference sequence). This CDR3 is built from 12 residues. DNA for the CDR3: TGTGCCTGGAGCCAGGGGGGATACGAGCAGTACTTC. This codes for CAWSQGGYEQYF.

The chain couples TRBV27 to TRBJ2-3, with a weak D call TRBD2 (6 bases). From germline, CDR1 is MNHEY and CDR2 SMNVEV (reference sequence). Trimming cost V 6 bases and J 5 bases, with 15 bases left between them. CDR3 length: 14 amino acids. The DNA of the CDR3 is TGTGCCAGCAGCCAAGGAGGGGCGGTAGATACGCAGTATTTT. Residues: CASSQGGAVDTQYF.

This chain joins TRBV29-1 and TRBJ2-2; TRBD1 might be the D (6 bases). The V end was cut by 4 bases, the J end by 1 base, with 10 bases between. The CDR3 contains 14 residues. Germline V gives CDR1 SQVTM, CDR2 ANQGSEA. The CDR3 nucleotides read TGCAGCGTTGTAGAGACAGGGAACACCGGGGAGCTGTTTTTT. It yields the protein CSVVETGNTGELFF.

The chain combines TRBV6-4 with TRBJ2-3, with a tentative D call TRBD2 (6 bases). CDR1 is MRHNA, CDR2 SNTAGT, per germline. Trimming stripped 5 bases from V and 4 bases from J, with 13 bases between. The CDR3 length is 14 residues. The CDR3 DNA is TGTGCCAGCAGTAGCGGGTGGTCGTCAGATACGCAGTATTTT. It is translated as CASSSGWSSDTQYF.

This clone was observed a few times. The rearrangement uses TRBV27 and TRBJ1-3; no firm D call. Germline V gene data show CDR1 as MNHEY and CDR2 as SMNVEV (reference sequence). This CDR3 is built from 16 residues. Deletions cut 6 bases from V and 4 bases from J, with 19 bases between. CDR3 sequence (DNA): TGTGCCAGCAGCGACCACGGGGTAGGATCAGGAAACACCATATATTTT. Its translation: CASSDHGVGSGNTIYF.

This clone has a handful of counts. The J gene is TRBJ1-1, the V gene TRBV27; D is unclear. The germline V gene encodes CDR1 MNHEY and CDR2 SMNVEV (reference sequence). The V gene lost 5 bases and the J gene lost 6 bases, with 10 bases spanning the gap. The CDR3 has 12 amino acids. The CDR3: CASSDLGSEAFF. The CDR3 DNA follows: TGTGCCAGCAGTGATCTAGGCTCTGAAGCTTTCTTT.

The chain couples TRBV9 to TRBJ1-6; 9 bases are shared with TRBD1. Trimming removed 4 bases from V and 7 bases from J; junction bases left unmatched: 6. There are 15 residues in the CDR3. The germline gives CDR1 SGDLS, CDR2 YYNGEE. The CDR3 region is CASSIGQGMNSPLHF. CDR3 nucleotides: TGTGCCAGCAGCATCGGACAGGGGATGAATTCACCCCTCCACTTT.

This chain uses TRBV3-1 (or the pseudogene TRBV3-2) with TRBJ1-5, with a possible D match to TRBD1 (6 bases). The CDR3 is 17 amino acids. Germline values: CDR1 LGHDT, CDR2 YNNKEL (reference sequence). The V gene lost 4 bases and the J gene lost 2 bases, with 18 bases spanning the gap. The CDR3 region has the DNA TGTGCCAGCAGCCTCGGACAGCCCGGAAGGGGCAATCAGCCCCAGCATTTT. Protein: CASSLGQPGRGNQPQHF.